This T cell receptor beta chain appears in the sequencing data of a study of naive and memory T cell subsets. Both TRBC1 and TRBC2 were covered by a beta constant-region primer of two equimolar oligonucleotides. Nested alpha and beta constant-region primers with the SP2 primer drove four PCR rounds on ligated cDNA. Using its own MiXCR run on the UMI-ligation and nested PCR reads, TCRdb lists one record per CDR3 protein. The data hold about 120,000 distinct CDR3 sequences, with 35% to 45% observed a single time. CDR3 length: 14 residues. V lost 5 bases to trimming and J lost 5 bases, with 15 bases between them. From germline, CDR1 is SNHLY and CDR2 FYNNEI.

Source material: central memory CD4+ T cells from blood. This chain uses TRBV2 with TRBJ1-1, with D unclear. This receptor was obtained from a human donor in good health. The CDR3 sequence: CASSKTGFRTEAFF. For the CDR3, the DNA is TGTGCCAGCAGTAAAACCGGGTTCAGAACTGAAGCTTTCTTT.